This T cell receptor (beta chain) was sequenced for a study of somatic mutations in cytotoxic T cells in rheumatoid arthritis. Points from the study as a whole: The study found CD8+ clonality increased with age in rheumatoid arthritis patients, not healthy controls.

Data came from immunoSEQ multiplex PCR; TCRdb stores just in-frame clones and leaves some out. The table has 15,000 to 20,000 clones, less than 75% seen once. The V end was cut by 9 bases, the J end by 4 bases, with 21 bases between. Germline V lookup: CDR1 LNHDA, CDR2 SQIVND (reference sequence). The CDR3 runs 15 residues. The healthy control blood donors were 55% female, with median age approximately 61 years (range about 21-70). A remark on this clone: No antigen is known for it.

The material sequenced was CD8+ T cells sorted from blood. The source is a woman aged 60-75 years in good health. The genes are TRBV19 and TRBJ2-5; D assignment may be TRBD1 or TRBD2 (5 bases each). Written as DNA, the CDR3 is TGTGCCAGCAGGCCAGGGAGCATTGGTGGAGAGACCCAGTACTTC. Encoded protein: CASRPGSIGGETQYF.